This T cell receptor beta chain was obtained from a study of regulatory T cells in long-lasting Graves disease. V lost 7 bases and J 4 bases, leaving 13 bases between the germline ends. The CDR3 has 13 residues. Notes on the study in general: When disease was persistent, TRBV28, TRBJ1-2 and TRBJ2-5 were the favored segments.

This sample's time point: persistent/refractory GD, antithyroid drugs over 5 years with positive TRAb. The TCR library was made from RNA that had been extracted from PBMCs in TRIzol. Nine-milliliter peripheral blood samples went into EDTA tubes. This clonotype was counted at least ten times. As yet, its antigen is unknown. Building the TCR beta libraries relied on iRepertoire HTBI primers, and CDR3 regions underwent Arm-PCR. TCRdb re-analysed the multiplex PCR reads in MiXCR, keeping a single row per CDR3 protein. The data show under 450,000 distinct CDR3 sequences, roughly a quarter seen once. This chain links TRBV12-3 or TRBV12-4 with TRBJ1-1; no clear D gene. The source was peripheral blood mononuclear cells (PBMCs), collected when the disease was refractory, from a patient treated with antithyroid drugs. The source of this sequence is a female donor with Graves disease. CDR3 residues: CASTLQQTTEAFF. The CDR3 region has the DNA TGTGCCAGCACCCTACAACAGACCACTGAAGCTTTCTTT.